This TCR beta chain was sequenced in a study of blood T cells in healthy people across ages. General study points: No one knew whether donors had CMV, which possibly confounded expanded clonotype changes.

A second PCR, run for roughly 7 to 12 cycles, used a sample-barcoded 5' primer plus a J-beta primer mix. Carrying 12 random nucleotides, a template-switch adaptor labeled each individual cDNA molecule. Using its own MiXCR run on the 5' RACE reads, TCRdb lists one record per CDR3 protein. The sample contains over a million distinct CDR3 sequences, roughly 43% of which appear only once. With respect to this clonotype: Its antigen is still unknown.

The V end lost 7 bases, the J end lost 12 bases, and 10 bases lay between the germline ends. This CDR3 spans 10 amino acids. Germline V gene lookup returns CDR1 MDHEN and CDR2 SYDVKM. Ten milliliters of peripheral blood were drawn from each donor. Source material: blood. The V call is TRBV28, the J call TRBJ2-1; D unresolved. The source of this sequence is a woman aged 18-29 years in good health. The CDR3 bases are TGTGCCAGCAACCACCATCCGCAGTTCTTC. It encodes CASNHHPQFF.